This T cell receptor beta chain came from a study of blood T cell repertoires in COVID-19. Study as a whole: Both acute and convalescent COVID-19 samples were obtained from the United States, Italy and Spain. Nucleic acid was either cDNA or gDNA, and it came from T cells, B-cell-depleted T cells, or PBMCs.

Authors' processing steps: How many nucleated cells were present was estimated from reference gene primer amplification. The protocol was immunoSEQ multiplex PCR, while the TCRdb copy is restricted to in-frame clones and leaves out a portion. Clone size and V and J calls were adopted from that table, with D and trimming inferred from the DNA. This table holds over 130,000 clones, about 80% found once. This clone occurred a few times. The germline CDR1 and CDR2 sequences are LNHDA and SQIVND (reference sequence). This CDR3 comprises 16 residues. The V end lost 3 bases, the J end lost 2 bases, and 14 bases lay between the germline ends.

Sequenced input: peripheral blood. This chain connects TRBV19 to TRBJ1-5; possible D gene TRBD1, 5 bases. The sequence was collected from a human donor in a cohort sampled during active COVID-19. This chain's CDR3 is CASSIVGGMGNQPQHF. CDR3 nucleotide sequence: TGTGCCAGTAGTATTGTTGGGGGGATGGGCAATCAGCCCCAGCATTTT.